This TCR beta chain was captured in a study of early T cells in non-severe SARS-CoV-2 infection. Across the study: Investigators sequenced bulk RNA drawn from unsorted whole blood, and chains remained unpaired. General study findings and limits: Anti-spike CD8 responses were favored in VDJdb matching, and private and CD4 specificities were missed.

As to this clonotype: Its antigen remains unidentified.

Unique molecular identifiers were added to individual cDNA molecules. TCRdb analysed the 5' RACE reads with MiXCR anew, one entry per CDR3 protein. This repertoire shows about 35,000 distinct CDR3 sequences, 5.5% to 7% found once; its top ten account for 4% to 5%. Germline V gene data show CDR1 as SEHNR and CDR2 as FQNEAQ (reference sequence). This CDR3 is built from 17 residues. The germline V and J ends were trimmed by 1 base and 13 bases, with 29 bases remaining between them. Sequencing was performed on whole blood. This clonotype was obtained from an adult who was a healthcare worker with PCR-confirmed SARS-CoV-2 infection or an uninfected control (not recorded which). The chain has TRBV7-9 and TRBJ2-7, with D perhaps matching TRBD1 (6 bases). The CDR3 nucleotides are TGTGCCAGCAGCTTAGGAAAACCGGGACAAGGCCTAACTTTGTTATACTTC. As protein: CASSLGKPGQGLTLLYF. The full variable domain, completed using reference TRBV7-9 and TRBJ2-7, is DTGVSQNPRHKITKRGQNVTFRCDPISEHNRLYWYRQTLGQGPEFLTYFQNEAQLEKSRLLSDRFSAERPKGSFSTLEIQRTEQGDSAMYLCASSLGKPGQGLTLLYFGPGTRLTVT.